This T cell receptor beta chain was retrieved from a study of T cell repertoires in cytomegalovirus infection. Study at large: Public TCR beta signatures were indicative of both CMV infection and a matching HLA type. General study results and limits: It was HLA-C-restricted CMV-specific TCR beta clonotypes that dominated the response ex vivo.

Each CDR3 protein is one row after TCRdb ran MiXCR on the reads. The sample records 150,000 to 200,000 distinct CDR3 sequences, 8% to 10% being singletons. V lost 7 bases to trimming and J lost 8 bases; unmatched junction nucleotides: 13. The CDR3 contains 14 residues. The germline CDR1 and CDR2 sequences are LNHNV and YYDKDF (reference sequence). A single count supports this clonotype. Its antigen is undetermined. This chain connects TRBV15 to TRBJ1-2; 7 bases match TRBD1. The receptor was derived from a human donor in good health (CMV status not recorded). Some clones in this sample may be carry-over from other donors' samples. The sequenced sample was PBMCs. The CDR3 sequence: CATKQGTIGGGYTF. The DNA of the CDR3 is TGTGCCACCAAACAGGGGACGATTGGGGGAGGCTACACCTTC.